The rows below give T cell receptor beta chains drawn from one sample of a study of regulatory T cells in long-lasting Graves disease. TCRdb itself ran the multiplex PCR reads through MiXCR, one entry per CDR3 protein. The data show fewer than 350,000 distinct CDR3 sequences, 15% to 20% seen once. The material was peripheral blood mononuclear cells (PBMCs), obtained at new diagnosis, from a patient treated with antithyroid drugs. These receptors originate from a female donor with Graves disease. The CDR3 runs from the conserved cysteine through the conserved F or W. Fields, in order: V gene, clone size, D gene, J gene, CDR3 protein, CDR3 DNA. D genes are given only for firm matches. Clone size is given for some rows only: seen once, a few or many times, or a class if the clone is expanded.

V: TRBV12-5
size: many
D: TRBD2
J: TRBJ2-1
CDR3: CASGLAVQLAGGNEQFF
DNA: TGTGCTAGTGGTTTGGCCGTACAACTAGCGGGAGGAAATGAGCAGTTCTTC

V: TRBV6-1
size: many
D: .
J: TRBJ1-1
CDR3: CASTRFGYLEAFF
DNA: TGTGCCAGCACGCGGTTTGGCTACCTTGAAGCTTTCTTT

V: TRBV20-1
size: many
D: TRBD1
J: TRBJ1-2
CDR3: CSARTGGSNYGYTF
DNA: TGCAGTGCCCGGACAGGGGGGTCTAACTATGGCTACACCTTC

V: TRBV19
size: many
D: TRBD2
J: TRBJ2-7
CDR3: CASSLTSGNSYEQYF
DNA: TGTGCCAGTAGTCTAACTAGCGGGAACTCCTACGAGCAGTACTTC

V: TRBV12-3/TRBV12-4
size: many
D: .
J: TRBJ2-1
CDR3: CASSLGLNNEQFF
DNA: TGTGCCAGCAGTTTGGGCCTAAACAATGAGCAGTTCTTC

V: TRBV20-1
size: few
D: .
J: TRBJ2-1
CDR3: CSARDRDLYNEQFF
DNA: TGCAGTGCTAGAGACAGGGACCTCTACAATGAGCAGTTCTTC

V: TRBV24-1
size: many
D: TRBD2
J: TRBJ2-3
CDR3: CATSDLAGTGDTQYF
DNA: TGTGCCACCAGTGATTTAGCGGGAACGGGAGATACGCAGTATTTT

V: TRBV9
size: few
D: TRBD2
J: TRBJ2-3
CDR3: CASSVSGRIDTQYF
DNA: TGTGCCAGCAGCGTTAGCGGGAGAATAGATACGCAGTATTTT

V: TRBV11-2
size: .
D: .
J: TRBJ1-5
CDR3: CASSLDRRANQPQHF
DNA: TGTGCCAGCAGCTTAGATCGCAGAGCTAATCAGCCCCAGCATTTT

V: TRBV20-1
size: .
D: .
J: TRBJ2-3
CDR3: CSARRRPLTDTQYF
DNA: TGCAGTGCTAGACGGCGCCCACTTACAGATACGCAGTATTTT

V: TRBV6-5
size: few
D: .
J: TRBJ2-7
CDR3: CASSSGDSTREQYF
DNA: TGTGCCAGCAGTTCCGGCGACAGTACTCGGGAGCAGTACTTC

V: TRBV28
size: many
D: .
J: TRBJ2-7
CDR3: CASSASGTLKGEQYF
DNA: TGTGCCAGCAGTGCTTCCGGGACCCTGAAGGGCGAGCAGTACTTC

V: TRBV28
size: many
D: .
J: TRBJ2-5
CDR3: CASSLWGETQYF
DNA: TGTGCCAGCAGTTTATGGGGGGAGACCCAGTACTTC

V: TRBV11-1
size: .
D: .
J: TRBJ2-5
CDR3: CASSPGTTNLQQETQYF
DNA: TGTGCCAGCAGCCCCGGGACAACCAATTTACAGCAAGAGACCCAGTACTTC

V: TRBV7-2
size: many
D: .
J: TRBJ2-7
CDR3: CASSKSTVLEQYF
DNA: TGTGCCAGCAGCAAATCGACCGTATTGGAGCAGTACTTC

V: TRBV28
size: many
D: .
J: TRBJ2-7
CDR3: CASVGGANEQYF
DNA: TGTGCCAGCGTAGGAGGGGCCAACGAGCAGTACTTC

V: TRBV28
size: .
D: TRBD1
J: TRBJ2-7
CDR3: CASSLGRGRGYEQYF
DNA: TGTGCCAGCAGTTTAGGCAGGGGGCGAGGTTACGAGCAGTACTTC

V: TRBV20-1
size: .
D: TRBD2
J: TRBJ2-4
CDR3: CAGGPLVAKNIQYF
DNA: TGCGCGGGGGGACCTCTTGTAGCCAAAAACATTCAGTACTTC

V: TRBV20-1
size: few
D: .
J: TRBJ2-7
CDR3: CSARASDTYEQYF
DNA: TGCAGTGCTAGGGCCAGCGATACCTACGAGCAGTACTTC

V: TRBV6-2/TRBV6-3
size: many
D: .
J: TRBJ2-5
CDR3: CASSVSLRGETQYF
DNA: TGTGCCAGCAGTGTCAGCCTTAGGGGAGAGACCCAGTACTTC

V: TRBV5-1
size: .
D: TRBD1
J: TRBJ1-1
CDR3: CASSLENRGRTEAFF
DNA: TGCGCCAGCAGCTTGGAAAACAGGGGGCGGACTGAAGCTTTCTTT

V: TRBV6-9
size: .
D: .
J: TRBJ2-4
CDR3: CASSYEGRRLAKNIQYF
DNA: TGTGCCAGCAGTTACGAGGGACGGCGGCTAGCCAAAAACATTCAGTACTTC

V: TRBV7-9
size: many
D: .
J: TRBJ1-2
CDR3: CASKSQGGDYYGYTF
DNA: TGTGCCAGCAAATCCCAGGGTGGGGATTACTATGGCTACACCTTC

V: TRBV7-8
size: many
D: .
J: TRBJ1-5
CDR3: CASSLSRVSNQPQHF
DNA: TGTGCCAGCAGCTTAAGCAGGGTTAGCAATCAGCCCCAGCATTTT

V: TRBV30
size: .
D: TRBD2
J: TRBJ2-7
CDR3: CAWSGSKRGNYEQYF
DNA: TGTGCCTGGTCGGGGAGTAAGCGGGGAAATTACGAGCAGTACTTC

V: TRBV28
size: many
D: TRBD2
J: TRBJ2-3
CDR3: CASSLGTSRRTDTQYF
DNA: TGTGCCAGCAGTCTGGGGACTAGCAGGAGGACAGATACGCAGTATTTT

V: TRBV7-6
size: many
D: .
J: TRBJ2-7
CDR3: CASSLSGQRDSYEQYF
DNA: TGTGCCAGCAGCTTATCTGGCCAGAGGGATTCCTACGAGCAGTACTTC

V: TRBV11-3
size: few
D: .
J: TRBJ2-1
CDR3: CASSYPRGEQFF
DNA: TGTGCCAGCAGCTATCCCAGGGGTGAGCAGTTCTTC

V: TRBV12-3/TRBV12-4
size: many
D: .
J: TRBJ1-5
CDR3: CASSPPGGGNQPQHF
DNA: TGTGCCAGCAGTCCACCGGGGGGGGGCAATCAGCCCCAGCATTTT

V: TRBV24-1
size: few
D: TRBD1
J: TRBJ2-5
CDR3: CAADRVGETQYF
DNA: TGTGCCGCAGACAGGGTTGGGGAGACCCAGTACTTC

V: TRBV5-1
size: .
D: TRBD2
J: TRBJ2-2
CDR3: CASSFKRGLAGGTGELFF
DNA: TGCGCCAGCAGCTTCAAACGCGGGCTAGCGGGAGGAACCGGGGAGCTGTTTTTT

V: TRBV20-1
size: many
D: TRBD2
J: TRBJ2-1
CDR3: CSAHGLAGNSYNEQFF
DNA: TGCAGTGCCCACGGACTAGCGGGAAACTCCTACAATGAGCAGTTCTTC

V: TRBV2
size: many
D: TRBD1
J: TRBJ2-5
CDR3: CASTGRGQQETQYF
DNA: TGTGCCAGCACGGGCAGGGGGCAACAAGAGACCCAGTACTTC

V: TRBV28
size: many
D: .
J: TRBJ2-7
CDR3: CASSFNNKTYEQYF
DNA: TGTGCCAGCAGTTTTAACAATAAGACCTACGAGCAGTACTTC

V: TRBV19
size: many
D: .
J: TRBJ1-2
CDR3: CASSPRSGPSPGYTF
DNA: TGTGCCAGTAGTCCCCGAAGTGGCCCAAGTCCTGGCTACACCTTC

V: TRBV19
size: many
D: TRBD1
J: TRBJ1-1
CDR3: CASSSTGAEAFF
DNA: TGTGCCAGTAGTTCTACAGGGGCTGAAGCTTTCTTT

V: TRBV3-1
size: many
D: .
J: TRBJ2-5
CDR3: CASSYSSFETQYF
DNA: TGTGCCAGCAGCTATTCTAGTTTCGAGACCCAGTACTTC

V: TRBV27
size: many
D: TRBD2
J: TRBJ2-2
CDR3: CASSPSGRQTGELFF
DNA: TGTGCCAGCAGTCCTAGCGGGAGGCAGACCGGGGAGCTGTTTTTT

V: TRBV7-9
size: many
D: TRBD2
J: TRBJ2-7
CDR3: CASSRGGASGSSEQYF
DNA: TGTGCCAGCAGCCGGGGGGGGGCTAGCGGGAGTTCCGAGCAGTACTTC

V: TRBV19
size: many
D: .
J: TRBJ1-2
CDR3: CASSAAGAGYGYTF
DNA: TGTGCCAGTAGTGCAGCCGGGGCTGGGTATGGCTACACCTTC

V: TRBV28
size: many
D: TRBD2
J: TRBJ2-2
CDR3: CATPRGGDTGELFF
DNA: TGTGCCACCCCAAGGGGAGGGGACACCGGGGAGCTGTTTTTT

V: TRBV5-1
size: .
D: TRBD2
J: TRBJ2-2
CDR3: CASTYRAGGPGTGELFF
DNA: TGCGCCAGCACGTATCGAGCGGGAGGGCCAGGGACCGGGGAGCTGTTTTTT

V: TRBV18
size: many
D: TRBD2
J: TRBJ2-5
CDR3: CASSRSFSAGGYGTQYF
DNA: TGTGCCAGCTCACGGAGTTTTTCTGCGGGAGGATACGGGACCCAGTACTTC

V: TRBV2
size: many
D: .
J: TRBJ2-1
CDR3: CASSAELGRGRNEQFF
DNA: TGTGCCAGCAGTGCTGAGCTGGGCAGGGGCCGTAATGAGCAGTTCTTC

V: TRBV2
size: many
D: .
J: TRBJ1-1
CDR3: CASSDIWTEAFF
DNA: TGTGCCAGCAGTGACATCTGGACTGAAGCTTTCTTT

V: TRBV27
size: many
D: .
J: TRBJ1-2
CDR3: CASSLIGGQMGGGYTF
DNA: TGTGCCAGCAGTTTAATAGGAGGACAGATGGGTGGTGGCTACACCTTC

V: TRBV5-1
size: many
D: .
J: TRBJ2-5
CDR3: CASSGLGTPQETQYF
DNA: TGCGCCAGCAGCGGGTTAGGGACTCCCCAAGAGACCCAGTACTTC

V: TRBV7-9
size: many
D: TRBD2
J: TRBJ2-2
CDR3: CASSLSMTSGTLNTGELFF
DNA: TGTGCCAGCAGCTTGTCGATGACTAGCGGGACTTTGAACACCGGGGAGCTGTTTTTT

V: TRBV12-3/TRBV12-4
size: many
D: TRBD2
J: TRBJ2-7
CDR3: CASTPRGGAKTYEQYF
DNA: TGTGCCAGCACCCCGCGGGGGGGAGCAAAGACCTACGAGCAGTACTTC

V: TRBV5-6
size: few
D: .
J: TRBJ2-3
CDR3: CASGLTELDTQYF
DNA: TGTGCCAGCGGACTCACGGAACTAGATACGCAGTATTTT

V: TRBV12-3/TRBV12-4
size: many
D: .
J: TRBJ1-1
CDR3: CASTLGLMNTEAFF
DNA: TGTGCCAGCACCTTGGGGCTGATGAACACTGAAGCTTTCTTT

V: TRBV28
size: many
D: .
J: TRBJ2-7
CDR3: CASSSLHKTTGLSYEQYF
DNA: TGTGCCAGCAGTTCACTCCATAAAACGACAGGCCTCTCCTACGAGCAGTACTTC

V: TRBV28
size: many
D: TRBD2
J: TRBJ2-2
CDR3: CATSLAGGWEAGELFF
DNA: TGTGCCACCTCTCTCGCGGGGGGCTGGGAGGCCGGGGAGCTGTTTTTT

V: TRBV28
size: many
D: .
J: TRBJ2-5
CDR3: CASGTGVETQYF
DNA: TGTGCCAGCGGGACTGGGGTGGAGACCCAGTACTTC

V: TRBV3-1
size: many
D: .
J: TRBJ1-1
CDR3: CASSQVGSGAFF
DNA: TGTGCCAGCAGCCAAGTGGGGTCCGGGGCTTTCTTT

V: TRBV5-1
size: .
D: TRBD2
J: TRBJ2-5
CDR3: CASSPERGALDETQYF
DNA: TGCGCCAGCAGCCCGGAGCGGGGGGCGCTGGATGAGACCCAGTACTTC

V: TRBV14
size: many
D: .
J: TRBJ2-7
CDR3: CASSQGFGDSSYEQYF
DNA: TGTGCCAGCAGCCAAGGCTTCGGGGACTCTTCCTACGAGCAGTACTTC